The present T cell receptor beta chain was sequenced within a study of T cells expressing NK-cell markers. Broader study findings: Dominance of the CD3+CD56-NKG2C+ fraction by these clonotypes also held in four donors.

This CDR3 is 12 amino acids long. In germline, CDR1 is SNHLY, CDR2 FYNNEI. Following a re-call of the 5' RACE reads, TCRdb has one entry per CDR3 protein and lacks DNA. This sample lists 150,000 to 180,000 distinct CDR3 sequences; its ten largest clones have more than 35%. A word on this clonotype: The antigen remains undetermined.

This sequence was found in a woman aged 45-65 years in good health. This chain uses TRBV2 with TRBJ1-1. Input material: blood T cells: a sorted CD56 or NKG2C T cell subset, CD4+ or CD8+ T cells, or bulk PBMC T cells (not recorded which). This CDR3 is CASRADGPEAFF.